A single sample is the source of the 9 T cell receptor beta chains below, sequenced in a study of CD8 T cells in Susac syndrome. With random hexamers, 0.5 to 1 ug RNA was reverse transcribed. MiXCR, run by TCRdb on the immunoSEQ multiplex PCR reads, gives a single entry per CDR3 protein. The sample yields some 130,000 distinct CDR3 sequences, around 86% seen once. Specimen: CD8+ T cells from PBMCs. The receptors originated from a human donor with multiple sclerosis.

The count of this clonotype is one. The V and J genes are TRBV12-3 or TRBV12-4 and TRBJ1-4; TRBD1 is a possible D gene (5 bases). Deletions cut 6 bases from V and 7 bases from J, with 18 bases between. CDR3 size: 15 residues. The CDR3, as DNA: TGTGCCAGCAGCGTCGAGGGGAGCGTTGCTGAAAAACTGTTTTTT. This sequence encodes CASSVEGSVAEKLFF.

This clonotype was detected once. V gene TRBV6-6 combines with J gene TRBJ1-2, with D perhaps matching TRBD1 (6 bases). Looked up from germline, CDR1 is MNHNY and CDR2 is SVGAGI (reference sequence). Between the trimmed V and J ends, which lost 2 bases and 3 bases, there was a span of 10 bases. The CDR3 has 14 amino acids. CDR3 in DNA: TGTGCCAGCAGTTACAGGGGGGCGGACTATGGCTACACCTTC. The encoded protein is CASSYRGADYGYTF.

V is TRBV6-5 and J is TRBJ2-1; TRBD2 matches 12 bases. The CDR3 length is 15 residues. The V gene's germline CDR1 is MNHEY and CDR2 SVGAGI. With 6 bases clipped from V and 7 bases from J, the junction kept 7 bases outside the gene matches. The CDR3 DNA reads TGTGCCAGCAGGCCCGGGACTAGCGGGCCAAATGAGCAGTTCTTC. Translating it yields CASRPGTSGPNEQFF.

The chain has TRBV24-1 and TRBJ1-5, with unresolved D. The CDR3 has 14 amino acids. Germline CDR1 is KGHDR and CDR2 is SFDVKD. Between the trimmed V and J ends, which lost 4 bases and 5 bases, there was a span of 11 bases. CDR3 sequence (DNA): TGTGCCACCAGTGACCTAGGCGGGGATCAGCCCCAGCATTTT. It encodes CATSDLGGDQPQHF.

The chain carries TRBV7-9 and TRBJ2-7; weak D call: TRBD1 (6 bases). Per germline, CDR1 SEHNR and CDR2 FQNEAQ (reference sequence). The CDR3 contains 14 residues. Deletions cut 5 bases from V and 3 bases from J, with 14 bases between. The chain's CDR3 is CASSHTTGSYEQYF. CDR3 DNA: TGTGCCAGCAGCCATACGACAGGCAGCTACGAGCAGTACTTC. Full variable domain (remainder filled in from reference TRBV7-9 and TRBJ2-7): DTGVSQNPRHKITKRGQNVTFRCDPISEHNRLYWYRQTLGQGPEFLTYFQNEAQLEKSRLLSDRFSAERPKGSFSTLEIQRTEQGDSAMYLCASSHTTGSYEQYFGPGTRLTVT.

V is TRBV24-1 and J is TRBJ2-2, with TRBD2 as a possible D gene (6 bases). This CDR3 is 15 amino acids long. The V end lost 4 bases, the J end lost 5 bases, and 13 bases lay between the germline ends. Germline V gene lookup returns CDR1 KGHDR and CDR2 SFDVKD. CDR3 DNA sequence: TGTGCCACCAGTGAACCCGCGGGGTTAACCGGGGAGCTGTTTTTT. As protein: CATSEPAGLTGELFF.

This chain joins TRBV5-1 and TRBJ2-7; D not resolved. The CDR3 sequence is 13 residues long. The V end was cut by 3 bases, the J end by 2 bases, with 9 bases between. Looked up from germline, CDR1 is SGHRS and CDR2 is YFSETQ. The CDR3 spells CASSSTAAYEQYF. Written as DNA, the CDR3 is TGCGCCAGCAGCTCCACAGCCGCCTACGAGCAGTACTTC.

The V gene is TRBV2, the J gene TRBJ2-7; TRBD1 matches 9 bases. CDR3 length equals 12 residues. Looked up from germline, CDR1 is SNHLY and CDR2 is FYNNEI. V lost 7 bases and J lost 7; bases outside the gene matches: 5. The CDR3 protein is CASTGQGIEQYF. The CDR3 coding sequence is TGTGCCAGCACAGGACAGGGGATTGAGCAGTACTTC.

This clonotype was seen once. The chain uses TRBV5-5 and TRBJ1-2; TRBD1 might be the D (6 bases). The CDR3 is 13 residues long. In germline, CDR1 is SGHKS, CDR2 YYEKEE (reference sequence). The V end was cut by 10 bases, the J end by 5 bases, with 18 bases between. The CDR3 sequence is CACPGAPAYGYTF. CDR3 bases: TGTGCCTGCCCAGGGGCACCCGCGTATGGCTACACCTTC. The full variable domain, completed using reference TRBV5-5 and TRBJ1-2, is DAGVTQSPTHLIKTRGQQVTLRCSPISGHKSVSWYQQVLGQGPQFIFQYYEKEERGRGNFPDRFSARQFPNYSSELNVNALLLGDSALYLCACPGAPAYGYTFGSGTRLTVV.